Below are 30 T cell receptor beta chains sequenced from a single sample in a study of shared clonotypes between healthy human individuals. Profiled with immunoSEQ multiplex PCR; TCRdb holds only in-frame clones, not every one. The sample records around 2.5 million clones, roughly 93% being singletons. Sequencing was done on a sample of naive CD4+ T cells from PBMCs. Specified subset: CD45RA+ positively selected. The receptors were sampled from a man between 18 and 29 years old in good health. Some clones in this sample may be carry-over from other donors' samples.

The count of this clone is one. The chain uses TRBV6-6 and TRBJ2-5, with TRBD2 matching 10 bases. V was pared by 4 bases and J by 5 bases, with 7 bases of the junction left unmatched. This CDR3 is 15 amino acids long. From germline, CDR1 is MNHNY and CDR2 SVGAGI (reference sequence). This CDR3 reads CASSSPGLALETQYF. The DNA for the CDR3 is TGTGCCAGCAGTTCCCCGGGACTAGCGTTGGAGACCCAGTACTTC.

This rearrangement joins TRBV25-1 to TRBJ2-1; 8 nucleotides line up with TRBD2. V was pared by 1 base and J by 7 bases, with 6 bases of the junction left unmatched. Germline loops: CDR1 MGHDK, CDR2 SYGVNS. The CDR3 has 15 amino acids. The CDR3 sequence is CASSESGTSRNEQFF. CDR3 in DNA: TGTGCCAGCAGTGAATCTGGGACTAGTCGGAATGAGCAGTTCTTC.

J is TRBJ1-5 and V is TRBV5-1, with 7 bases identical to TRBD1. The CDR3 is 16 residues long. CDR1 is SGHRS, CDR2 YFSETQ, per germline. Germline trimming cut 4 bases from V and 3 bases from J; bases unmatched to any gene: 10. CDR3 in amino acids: CASSLSGGTVNQPQHF. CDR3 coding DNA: TGCGCCAGCAGCCTTTCGGGGGGGACAGTCAATCAGCCCCAGCATTTT.

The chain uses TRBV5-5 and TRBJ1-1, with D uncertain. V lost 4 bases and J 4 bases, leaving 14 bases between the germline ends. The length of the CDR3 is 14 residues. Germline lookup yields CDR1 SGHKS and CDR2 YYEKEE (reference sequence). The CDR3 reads CASSLAVAGTEAFF. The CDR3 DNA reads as TGTGCCAGCAGCCTGGCCGTGGCAGGCACTGAAGCTTTCTTT.

This chain's CDR3 is CASSFLPTSGSGELFF. CDR3 in DNA: TGTGCCAGCAGCTTCCTACCGACTAGCGGGAGCGGGGAGCTGTTTTTT. V and J are TRBV11-2 and TRBJ2-2, with 12 bases matching TRBD2. Germline CDR1 SGHAT, CDR2 FQNNGV. With V trimmed by 3 bases and J by 7 bases, 6 bases remained unmatched. The CDR3 totals 16 residues.

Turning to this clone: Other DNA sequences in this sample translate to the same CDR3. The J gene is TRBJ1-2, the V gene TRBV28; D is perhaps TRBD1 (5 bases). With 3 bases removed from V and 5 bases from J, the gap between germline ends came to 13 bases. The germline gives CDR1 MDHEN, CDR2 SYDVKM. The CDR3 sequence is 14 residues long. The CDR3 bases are TGTGCCAGCAGTTTGGGACCCGGGACTTATGGCTACACCTTC. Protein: CASSLGPGTYGYTF.

Here the CDR3 DNA reads TGTGCCAGCAGTTCCCTGGCGGGAGGGGACCTGGGGACCCAGTACTTC. Its translation is CASSSLAGGDLGTQYF. V usage is TRBV6-5 and J usage is TRBJ2-5; 9 nucleotides match TRBD2. Germline-derived CDR1 and CDR2 are MNHEY and SVGAGI. This CDR3 region has 16 residues. The V gene end was trimmed by 4 bases and the J gene end by 7 bases; junction bases not matched to a gene: 13.

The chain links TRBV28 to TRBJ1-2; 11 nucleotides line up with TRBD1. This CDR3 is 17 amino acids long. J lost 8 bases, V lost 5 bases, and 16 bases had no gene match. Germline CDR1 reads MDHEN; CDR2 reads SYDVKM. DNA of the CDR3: TGTGCCAGCAGTCCCGGGTTTTGGGACAGGGGGTATCGGGGCTACACCTTC. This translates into CASSPGFWDRGYRGYTF.

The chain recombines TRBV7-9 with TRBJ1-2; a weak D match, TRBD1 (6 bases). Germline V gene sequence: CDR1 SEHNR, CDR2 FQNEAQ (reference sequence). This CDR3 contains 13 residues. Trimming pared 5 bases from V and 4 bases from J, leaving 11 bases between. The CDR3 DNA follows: TGTGCCAGCAGCCCCGGGGGCGTCTATGGCTACACCTTC. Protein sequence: CASSPGGVYGYTF.

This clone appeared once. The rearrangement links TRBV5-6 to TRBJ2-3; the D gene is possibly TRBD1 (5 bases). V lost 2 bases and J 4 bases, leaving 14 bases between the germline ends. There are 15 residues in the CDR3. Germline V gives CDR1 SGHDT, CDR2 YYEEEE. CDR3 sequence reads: CASSFQGAAADTQYF. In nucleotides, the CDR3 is TGTGCCAGCAGCTTTCAAGGGGCTGCCGCAGATACGCAGTATTTT. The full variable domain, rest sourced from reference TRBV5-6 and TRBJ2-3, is DAGVTQSPTHLIKTRGQQVTLRCSPKSGHDTVSWYQQALGQGPQFIFQYYEEEERQRGNFPDRFSGHQFPNYSSELNVNALLLGDSALYLCASSFQGAAADTQYFGPGTRLTVL.

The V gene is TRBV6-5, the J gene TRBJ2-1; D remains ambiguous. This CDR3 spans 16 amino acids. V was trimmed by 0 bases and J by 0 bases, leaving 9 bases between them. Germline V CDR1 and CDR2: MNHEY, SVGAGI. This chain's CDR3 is CASSYSGPYSYNEQFF. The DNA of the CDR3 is TGTGCCAGCAGTTACTCGGGTCCCTACTCCTACAATGAGCAGTTCTTC.

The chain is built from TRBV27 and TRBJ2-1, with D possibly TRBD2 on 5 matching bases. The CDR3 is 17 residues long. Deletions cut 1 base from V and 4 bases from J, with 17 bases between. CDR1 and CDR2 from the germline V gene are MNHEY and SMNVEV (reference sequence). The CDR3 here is CASSLWGTASSYNEQFF. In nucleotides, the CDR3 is TGTGCCAGCAGTTTATGGGGTACGGCTAGCTCGTACAATGAGCAGTTCTTC.

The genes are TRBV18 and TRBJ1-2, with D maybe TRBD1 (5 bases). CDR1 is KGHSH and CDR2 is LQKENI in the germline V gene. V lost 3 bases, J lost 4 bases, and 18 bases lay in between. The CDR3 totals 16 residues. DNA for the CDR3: TGTGCCAGCTCACCGGTTCGGGACGTTGGAAGCTATGGCTACACCTTC. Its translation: CASSPVRDVGSYGYTF.

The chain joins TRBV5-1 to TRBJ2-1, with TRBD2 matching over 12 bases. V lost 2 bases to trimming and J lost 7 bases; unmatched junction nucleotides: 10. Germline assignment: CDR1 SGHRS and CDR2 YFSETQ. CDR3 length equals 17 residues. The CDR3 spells CASSLLLGLAGSNEQFF. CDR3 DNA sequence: TGCGCCAGCAGCTTACTATTAGGACTAGCGGGATCGAATGAGCAGTTCTTC.

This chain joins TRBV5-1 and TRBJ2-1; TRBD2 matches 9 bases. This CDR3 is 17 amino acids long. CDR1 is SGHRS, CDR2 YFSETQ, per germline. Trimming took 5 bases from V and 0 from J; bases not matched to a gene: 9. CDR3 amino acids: CASSLSGGGSSYNEQFF. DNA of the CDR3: TGCGCCAGCAGTCTTAGCGGGGGAGGGAGCTCCTACAATGAGCAGTTCTTC.

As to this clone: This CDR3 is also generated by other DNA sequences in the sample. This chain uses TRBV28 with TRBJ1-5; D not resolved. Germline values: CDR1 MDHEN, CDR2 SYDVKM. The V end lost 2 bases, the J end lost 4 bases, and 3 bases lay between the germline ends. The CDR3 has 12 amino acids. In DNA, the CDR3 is TGTGCCAGCAGTTTAGTAAATCAGCCCCAGCATTTT. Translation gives CASSLVNQPQHF.

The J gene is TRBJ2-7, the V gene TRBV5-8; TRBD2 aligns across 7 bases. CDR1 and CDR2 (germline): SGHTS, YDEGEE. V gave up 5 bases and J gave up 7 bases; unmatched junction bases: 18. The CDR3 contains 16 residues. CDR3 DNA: TGTGCCAGCAGTCTATGGCTGGGCGGGGGAGTCGCTGAGCAGTACTTC. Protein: CASSLWLGGGVAEQYF. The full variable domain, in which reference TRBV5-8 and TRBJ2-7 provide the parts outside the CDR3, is EAGVTQSPTHLIKTRGQQATLRCSPISGHTSVYWYQQALGLGLQFLLWYDEGEERNRGNFPPRFSGRQFPNYSSELNVNALELEDSALYLCASSLWLGGGVAEQYFGPGTRLTVT.

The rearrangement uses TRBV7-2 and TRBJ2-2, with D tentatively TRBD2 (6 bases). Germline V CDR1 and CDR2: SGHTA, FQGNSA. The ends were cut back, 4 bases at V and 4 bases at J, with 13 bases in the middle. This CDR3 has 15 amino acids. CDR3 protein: CASSSRESGTGELFF. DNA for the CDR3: TGTGCCAGCAGCTCACGGGAGTCGGGCACCGGGGAGCTGTTTTTT.

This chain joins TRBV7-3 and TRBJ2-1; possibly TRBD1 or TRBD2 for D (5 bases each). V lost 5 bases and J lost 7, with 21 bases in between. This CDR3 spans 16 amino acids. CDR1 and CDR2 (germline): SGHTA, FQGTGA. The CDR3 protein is CASSRGRSSHLNEQFF. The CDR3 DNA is TGTGCCAGCAGCCGGGGACGGTCCAGTCATTTGAATGAGCAGTTCTTC.

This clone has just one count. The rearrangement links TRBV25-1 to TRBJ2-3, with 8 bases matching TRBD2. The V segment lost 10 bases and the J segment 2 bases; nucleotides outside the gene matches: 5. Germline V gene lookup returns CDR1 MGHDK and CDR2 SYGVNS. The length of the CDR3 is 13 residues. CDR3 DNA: TGTGCCACCGGGCGGGAGGCCACAGATACGCAGTATTTT. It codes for CATGREATDTQYF.

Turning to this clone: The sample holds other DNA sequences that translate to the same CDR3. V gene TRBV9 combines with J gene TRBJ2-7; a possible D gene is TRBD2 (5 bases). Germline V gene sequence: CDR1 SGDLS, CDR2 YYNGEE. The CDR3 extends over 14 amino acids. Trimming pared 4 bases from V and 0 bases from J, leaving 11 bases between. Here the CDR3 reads CASSPLGSSYEQYF. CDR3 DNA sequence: TGTGCCAGCAGCCCCCTGGGGAGCTCCTACGAGCAGTACTTC.

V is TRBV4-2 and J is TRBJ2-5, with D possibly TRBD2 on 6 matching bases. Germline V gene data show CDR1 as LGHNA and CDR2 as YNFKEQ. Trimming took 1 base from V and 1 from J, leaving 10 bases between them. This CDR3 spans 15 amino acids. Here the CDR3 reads CASSQAAGIQETQYF. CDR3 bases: TGTGCCAGCAGCCAAGCTGCGGGAATCCAAGAGACCCAGTACTTC.

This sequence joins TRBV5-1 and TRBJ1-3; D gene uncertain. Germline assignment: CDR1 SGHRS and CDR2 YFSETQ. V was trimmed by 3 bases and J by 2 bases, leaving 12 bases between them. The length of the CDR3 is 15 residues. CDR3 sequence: CASSSEPGTGNTIYF. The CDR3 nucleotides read TGCGCCAGCAGCTCCGAGCCGGGGACTGGAAACACCATATATTTT.

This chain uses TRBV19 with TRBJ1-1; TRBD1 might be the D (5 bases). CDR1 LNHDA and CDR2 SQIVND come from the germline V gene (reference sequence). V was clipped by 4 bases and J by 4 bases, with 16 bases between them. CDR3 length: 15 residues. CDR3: CASSRETTGGTEAFF. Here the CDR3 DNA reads TGTGCCAGTAGTAGGGAGACGACGGGGGGCACTGAAGCTTTCTTT. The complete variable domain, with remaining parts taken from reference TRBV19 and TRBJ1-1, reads DGGITQSPKYLFRKEGQNVTLSCEQNLNHDAMYWYRQDPGQGLRLIYYSQIVNDFQKGDIAEGYSVSREKKESFPLTVTSAQKNPTAFYLCASSRETTGGTEAFFGQGTRLTVV.

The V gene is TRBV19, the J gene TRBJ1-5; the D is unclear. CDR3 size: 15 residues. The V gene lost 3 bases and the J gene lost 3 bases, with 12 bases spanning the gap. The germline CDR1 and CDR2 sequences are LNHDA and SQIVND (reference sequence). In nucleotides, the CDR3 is TGTGCCAGTAGTATTCCAGGAGCTATCAATCAGCCCCAGCATTTT. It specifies CASSIPGAINQPQHF.

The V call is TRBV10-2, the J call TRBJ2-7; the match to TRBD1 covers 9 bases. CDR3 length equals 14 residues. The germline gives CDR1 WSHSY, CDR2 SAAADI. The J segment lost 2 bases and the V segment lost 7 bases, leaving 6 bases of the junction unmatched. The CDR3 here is CASNPGQGPYEQYF. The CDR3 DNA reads TGCGCCAGCAACCCGGGACAGGGTCCCTACGAGCAGTACTTC.

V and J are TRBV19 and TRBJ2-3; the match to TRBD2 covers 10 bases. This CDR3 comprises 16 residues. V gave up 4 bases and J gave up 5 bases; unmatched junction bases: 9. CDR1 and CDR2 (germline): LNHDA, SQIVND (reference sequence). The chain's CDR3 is CASSKEREGQGDTQYF. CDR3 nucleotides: TGTGCCAGTAGTAAGGAGCGGGAGGGCCAAGGAGATACGCAGTATTTT.

This CDR3 reads CASSTAGGIGELFF. In DNA form, the CDR3 reads TGTGCCAGCAGCACCGCAGGGGGAATCGGGGAGCTGTTTTTT. This chain joins TRBV28 and TRBJ2-2, with 7 bases matching TRBD1. This CDR3 contains 14 residues. Trimming took 6 bases from V and 7 from J; bases not matched to a gene: 8. Germline assignment: CDR1 MDHEN and CDR2 SYDVKM.

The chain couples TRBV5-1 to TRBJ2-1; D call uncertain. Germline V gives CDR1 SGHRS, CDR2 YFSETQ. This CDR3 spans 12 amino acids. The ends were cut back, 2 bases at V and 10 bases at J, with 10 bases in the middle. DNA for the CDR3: TGCGCCAGCAGCTTACCAGAAGAAGAGCAGTTCTTC. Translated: CASSLPEEEQFF.

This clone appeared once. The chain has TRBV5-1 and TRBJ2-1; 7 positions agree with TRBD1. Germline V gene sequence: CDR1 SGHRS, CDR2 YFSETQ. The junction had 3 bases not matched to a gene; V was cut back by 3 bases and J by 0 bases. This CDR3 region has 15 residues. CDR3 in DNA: TGCGCCAGCAGCTATGACAGGGCCTCCTACAATGAGCAGTTCTTC. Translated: CASSYDRASYNEQFF.